This T cell receptor beta chain was captured in a study of blood T cell repertoires in COVID-19. Turning to the study itself: Specimens from acute and convalescent COVID-19 originated in the United States, Italy and Spain. PBMCs, B-cell-depleted T cells, or T cells were the source of the cDNA or gDNA that made up the material.

As processed by the authors: Researchers report that nucleated cell counts were estimated from reference gene primer amplification. Clones were read by immunoSEQ multiplex PCR, and TCRdb kept only the in-frame ones, dropping some. V and J calls and clone size follow that table, whereas D and trimming were derived from the DNA. This repertoire shows about 59,000 clones, more than 75% found once; its top ten account for roughly 12%. Germline V gene data show CDR1 as KGHSH and CDR2 as LQKENI. V dropped 5 bases and J dropped 4 bases, with 29 bases sitting between them. The CDR3 has 19 residues. This sequence was found in a man older than 75 with acute or convalescent COVID-19. Sequenced material: peripheral blood. V and J are TRBV18 and TRBJ1-2; D might be TRBD1 (6 bases). The CDR3 DNA reads TGTGCCAGCTCAGGCACCTCCGGGACACTTCAAAATGGGGGCTATGGCTACACCTTC. The encoded protein is CASSGTSGTLQNGGYGYTF.